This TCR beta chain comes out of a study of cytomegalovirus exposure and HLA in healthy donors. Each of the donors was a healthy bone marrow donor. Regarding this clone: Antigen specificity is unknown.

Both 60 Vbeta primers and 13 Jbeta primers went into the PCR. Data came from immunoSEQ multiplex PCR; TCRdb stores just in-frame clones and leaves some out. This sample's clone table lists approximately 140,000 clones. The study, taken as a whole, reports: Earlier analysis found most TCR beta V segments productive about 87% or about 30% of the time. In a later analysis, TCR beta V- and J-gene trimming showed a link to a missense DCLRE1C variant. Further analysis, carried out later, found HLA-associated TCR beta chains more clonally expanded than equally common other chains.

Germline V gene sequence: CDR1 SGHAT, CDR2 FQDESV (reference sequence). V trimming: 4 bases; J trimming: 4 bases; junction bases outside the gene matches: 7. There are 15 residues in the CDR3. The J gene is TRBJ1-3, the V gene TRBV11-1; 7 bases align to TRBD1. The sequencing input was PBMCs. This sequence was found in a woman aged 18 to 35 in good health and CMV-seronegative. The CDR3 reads CASSWTGDFGNTIYF. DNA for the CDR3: TGTGCCAGCAGCTGGACAGGAGACTTCGGAAACACCATATATTTT.